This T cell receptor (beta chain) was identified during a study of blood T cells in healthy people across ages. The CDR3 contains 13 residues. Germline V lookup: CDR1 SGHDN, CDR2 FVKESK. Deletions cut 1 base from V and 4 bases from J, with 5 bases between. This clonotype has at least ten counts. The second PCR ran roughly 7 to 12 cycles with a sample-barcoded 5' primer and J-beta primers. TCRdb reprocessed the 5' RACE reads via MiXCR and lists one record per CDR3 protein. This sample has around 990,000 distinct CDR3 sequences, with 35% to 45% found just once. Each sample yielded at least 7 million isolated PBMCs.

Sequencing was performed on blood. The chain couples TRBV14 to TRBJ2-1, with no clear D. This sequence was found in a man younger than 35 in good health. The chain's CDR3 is CASSQVRYNEQFF. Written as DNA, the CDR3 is TGTGCCAGCAGCCAAGTCCGGTACAATGAGCAGTTCTTC.